This TCR beta chain derives from a study of early T cells in non-severe SARS-CoV-2 infection. At the level of the study: The sequenced material was bulk RNA from unsorted whole blood, and its chains were unpaired. Study findings and constraints: Anti-spike CD8 responses were favored in VDJdb matching, and private and CD4 specificities were missed.

Researchers tagged individual cDNA molecules with unique molecular identifiers. TCRdb itself ran the 5' RACE reads through MiXCR, one entry per CDR3 protein. The table includes more than 55,000 distinct CDR3 sequences, approximately 6.1% detected once. As for this clonotype: Its target is unknown.

The CDR3 extends over 14 amino acids. After removal of 2 bases from V and 3 bases from J, the junction contained 3 bases not matched to a gene. Germline-derived CDR1 and CDR2 are MNHNY and SVGAGI (reference sequence). V and J are TRBV6-6 and TRBJ2-5; 7 bases align to TRBD1. The TCR sequence derives from an adult who was a healthcare worker with PCR-confirmed SARS-CoV-2 infection or an uninfected control (not recorded which). The material sequenced was whole blood, taken at baseline. The CDR3 loop is CASSYGTVEETQYF. The CDR3 region has the DNA TGTGCCAGCAGTTACGGGACAGTAGAAGAGACCCAGTACTTC.